The next 9 T cell receptor beta chains were all read from a single sample in a study of beta chain features in type 1 diabetes. Whole-study findings and limits: Across all four CD4+ subsets, people with type 1 diabetes showed modestly shorter TCRB CDR3s.

Isolated RNA was reverse transcribed in full, so expressed TCRB transcripts were sequenced. Assay: immunoSEQ multiplex PCR; the TCRdb copy retains only in-frame clones and omits some. The sample includes hundreds of thousands of clones, more than 13% of them seen just once. Which antigens these TCRs recognize remains unknown. The sequenced material came from naive CD4+ T cells from blood. The receptors stem from a man between 18 and 35 years old with type 1 diabetes.

The chain combines TRBV7-3 with TRBJ2-3, with TRBD1 matching 7 bases. The CDR3 contains 15 residues. V shed 3 bases, J shed 1 base, and the junction held 4 bases outside the gene matches. Per the germline V gene, CDR1 is SGHTA and CDR2 is FQGTGA. CDR3 DNA sequence: TGTGCCAGCAGCTTGGGACAGTTCGGCACAGATACGCAGTATTTT. This gives the protein CASSLGQFGTDTQYF.

The chain couples TRBV28 to TRBJ1-5, with TRBD1 matching 11 bases. The germline CDR1 and CDR2 sequences are MDHEN and SYDVKM. This CDR3 region has 17 residues. The ends lost 3 bases at V and 2 bases at J; junction bases unmatched: 6. This CDR3 reads CASSFIRTGGGNQPQHF. DNA for the CDR3: TGTGCCAGCAGTTTTATTAGGACAGGGGGCGGCAATCAGCCCCAGCATTTT.

The chain's CDR3 is CASSLDNRETQYF. The CDR3 nucleotides are TGCGCCAGCAGCTTGGACAACCGGGAGACCCAGTACTTC. The V gene is TRBV5-1, the J gene TRBJ2-5; no firm D call. Germline CDR1 reads SGHRS; CDR2 reads YFSETQ. V dropped 0 bases and J dropped 5 bases, with 8 bases sitting between them. The CDR3 has 13 amino acids.

The CDR3 DNA sequence: TGCGCCAGCAGCTCACCCGAGGGAATTCGGGGCTACACCTTC. Its translation: CASSSPEGIRGYTF. The chain couples TRBV5-1 to TRBJ1-2, with unresolved D. Per the germline V gene, CDR1 is SGHRS and CDR2 is YFSETQ. This CDR3 spans 14 amino acids. The germline V and J ends were trimmed by 3 bases and 8 bases, with 17 bases remaining between them.

The chain recombines TRBV12-5 with TRBJ2-3; D is possibly TRBD1 (6 bases). Trimming pared 1 base from V and 2 bases from J, leaving 13 bases between. This CDR3 has 16 amino acids. From germline, CDR1 is LGHNT and CDR2 FRNRAP. In nucleotides, the CDR3 is TGTGCTAGTGGTTTGGGGACAGCAGGATACACAGATACGCAGTATTTT. Its translation: CASGLGTAGYTDTQYF.

The table lists this clone with a count of one. The chain has TRBV6-6 and TRBJ2-3, with a weak D call TRBD2 (6 bases). Trimming left V 5 bases short and J 6 bases short, with 15 bases between. The CDR3 sequence is 14 residues long. Germline V gene data show CDR1 as MNHNY and CDR2 as SVGAGI (reference sequence). This CDR3 reads CASSRGLTQDTQYF. The CDR3 DNA is TGTGCCAGCAGTAGGGGACTCACACAGGATACGCAGTATTTT.

J is TRBJ2-7 and V is TRBV6-6, with a tentative D call TRBD2 (5 bases). V dropped 2 bases and J dropped 2 bases, with 16 bases sitting between them. This CDR3 spans 16 amino acids. CDR1 is MNHNY, CDR2 SVGAGI, per germline (reference sequence). Here the CDR3 reads CASSYPSVQRAYEQYF. The CDR3 DNA reads TGTGCCAGCAGTTACCCAAGCGTCCAGAGGGCCTACGAGCAGTACTTC.

This clone showed up just a few times. The rearrangement joins TRBV25-1 to TRBJ1-1, with D uncertain. This CDR3 is 14 amino acids long. The germline V gene encodes CDR1 MGHDK and CDR2 SYGVNS. V lost 5 bases to trimming and J lost 7 bases, with 17 bases between them. The CDR3 here is CASSHPWGNGEAFF. CDR3 DNA: TGTGCCAGCAGTCACCCTTGGGGTAACGGTGAAGCTTTCTTT.

This clone was found a few times. The DNA for the CDR3 is TGTGCCAGCAGTTCAGGGGCGAGCAATCAGCCCCAGCATTTT. This encodes CASSSGASNQPQHF. The chain joins TRBV28 to TRBJ1-5; D is possibly TRBD1 (6 bases). CDR3 size: 14 residues. Between the trimmed V and J ends, which lost 4 bases and 1 base, there was a span of 8 bases. Germline V lookup: CDR1 MDHEN, CDR2 SYDVKM.